These 22 T cell receptor beta chains share one sample of origin, sequenced in a study of early T cells in non-severe SARS-CoV-2 infection. TCRdb called the 5' RACE reads again in MiXCR, with one record for every CDR3 protein. The sample yields 110,000 or so distinct CDR3 sequences, roughly 12% seen once. The sequenced sample consisted of whole blood. Every receptor here comes from an adult who was a healthcare worker with PCR-confirmed SARS-CoV-2 infection or an uninfected control (not recorded which).

The chain recombines TRBV28 with TRBJ1-4, with D unclear. This CDR3 comprises 14 residues. The V and J ends lost 3 bases and 8 bases respectively, with 13 bases between them. Germline lookup yields CDR1 MDHEN and CDR2 SYDVKM. The CDR3 region is CASSLSALPEKLFF. The CDR3 DNA is TGTGCCAGCAGTTTGTCGGCGTTACCCGAAAAACTGTTTTTT.

The genes are TRBV2 and TRBJ2-5; either TRBD1 or TRBD2 may fit D (5 bases each). The CDR3 is made up of 15 amino acids. Germline loops: CDR1 SNHLY, CDR2 FYNNEI. V was trimmed by 0 bases and J by 2 bases, leaving 10 bases between them. CDR3 in DNA: TGTGCCAGCAGTGAAGCGGGACCGAAACAAGAGACCCAGTACTTC. It encodes CASSEAGPKQETQYF. The whole variable domain, remainder taken from reference TRBV2 and TRBJ2-5, is EPEVTQTPSHQVTQMGQEVILRCVPISNHLYFYWYRQILGQKVEFLVSFYNNEISEKSEIFDDQFSVERPDGSNFTLKIRSTKLEDSAMYFCASSEAGPKQETQYFGPGTRLLVL.

On this clonotype itself: A read error is possible here, since a much larger clone lies one base away. The chain is built from TRBV9 and TRBJ2-3, with 10 bases matching TRBD1. The CDR3 runs 14 residues. The germline CDR1 and CDR2 sequences are SGDLS and YYNGEE. The CDR3 loop is CASTRTGGSDAQYF. As DNA, the CDR3 is TGTGCCAGCACCCGGACAGGGGGGTCAGATGCGCAGTATTTT.

This clonotype showed up many times. The chain carries TRBV4-1 and TRBJ1-3; no clear D gene. CDR1 is MGHRA and CDR2 is YSYEKL in the germline V gene. This CDR3 comprises 14 residues. V was pared by 0 bases and J by 3 bases, with 6 bases between. This CDR3 reads CASSQDNGGNTIYF. For the CDR3, the DNA is TGCGCCAGCAGCCAAGACAACGGTGGAAACACCATATATTTT.

This clonotype was observed many times. CDR3 sequence: CASSLPSSYEQYF. CDR3 DNA sequence: TGTGCCAGCAGCTTGCCTAGCTCCTACGAGCAGTACTTC. V is TRBV7-9 and J is TRBJ2-7; D uncertain. The CDR3 runs to 13 residues. Germline CDR1 is SEHNR and CDR2 is FQNEAQ (reference sequence). Between the trimmed V and J ends, which lost 3 bases and 0 bases, there was a span of 6 bases. Combining the CDR3 with reference TRBV7-9 and TRBJ2-7 gives the whole variable domain DTGVSQNPRHKITKRGQNVTFRCDPISEHNRLYWYRQTLGQGPEFLTYFQNEAQLEKSRLLSDRFSAERPKGSFSTLEIQRTEQGDSAMYLCASSLPSSYEQYFGPGTRLTVT.

This clonotype occurred a few times. The chain is built from TRBV3-1 and TRBJ1-1; D is perhaps TRBD1 (5 bases). Germline assignment: CDR1 LGHDT and CDR2 YNNKEL (reference sequence). The CDR3 spans 12 residues. Between the trimmed V and J ends, which lost 11 bases and 4 bases, there was a span of 14 bases. CDR3 bases: TGTGCCCTAAGGGGCGACAGCACTGAAGCTTTCTTT. It translates to CALRGDSTEAFF.

The V gene is TRBV30, the J gene TRBJ1-2; D gene unclear. V shed 2 bases and J shed 8 bases, with 9 bases lying between them. Germline V gene sequence: CDR1 GTSNPN, CDR2 SVGIG (reference sequence). The CDR3 is 11 residues long. The CDR3 loop is CAWSPVDGYTF. CDR3 bases: TGTGCCTGGAGTCCCGTCGACGGCTACACCTTC.

The rearrangement joins TRBV28 to TRBJ2-7; the D gene could be TRBD1 or TRBD2 (7 bases each). In germline, CDR1 is MDHEN, CDR2 SYDVKM. This CDR3 contains 12 residues. V lost 11 bases and J 0 bases, leaving 11 bases between the germline ends. CDR3 in DNA: TGTGCCGGGGGGGACAGCTCCTACGAGCAGTACTTC. Its protein is CAGGDSSYEQYF.

The chain recombines TRBV18 with TRBJ2-1; 12 bases align to TRBD2. Unmatched junction bases numbered 8, after V lost 7 bases and J lost 10 bases. This CDR3 comprises 14 residues. Per germline, CDR1 KGHSH and CDR2 LQKENI. The CDR3 DNA follows: TGTGCCAGCTTAGAACTAGCGGGAGGATGGGAGCAGTTCTTC. This encodes CASLELAGGWEQFF.

This clonotype has more than one count but fewer than ten. The J gene is TRBJ1-5, the V gene TRBV6-5; the D gene is possibly TRBD1 (6 bases). The germline V gene has CDR1 MNHEY and CDR2 SVGAGI. V lost 6 bases and J lost 0, with 15 bases in between. The CDR3 is 16 amino acids. This CDR3 is CASRPMGQISNQPQHF. The CDR3 coding sequence is TGTGCCAGCAGGCCTATGGGACAAATTAGCAATCAGCCCCAGCATTTT.

The V and J genes are TRBV29-1 and TRBJ2-7; D is uncertain. The V gene's germline CDR1 is SQVTM and CDR2 ANQGSEA. CDR3 size: 11 residues. With 4 bases removed from V and 3 bases from J, the gap between germline ends came to 7 bases. The CDR3 loop reads CSVAINYEQYF. The DNA of the CDR3 is TGCAGCGTTGCGATTAACTACGAGCAGTACTTC.

This clonotype was seen at least ten times. The chain uses TRBV5-1 and TRBJ2-5; D is perhaps TRBD2 (7 bases). The CDR3 length is 16 residues. Germline CDR1 SGHRS, CDR2 YFSETQ. Deletions cut 4 bases from V and 2 bases from J, with 18 bases between. The DNA for the CDR3 is TGCGCCAGCAGCCGGGGGGCAGGGGCGCCTCAAGAGACCCAGTACTTC. This translates into CASSRGAGAPQETQYF.

This clonotype was picked up many times. This chain connects TRBV5-4 to TRBJ2-7, with no clear D. The V gene's germline CDR1 is SGHNT and CDR2 YYREEE (reference sequence). This CDR3 contains 12 residues. V was shortened by 3 bases and J by 0 bases, with 4 bases between the two germline ends. The CDR3 DNA follows: TGTGCCAGCAGCTCCAGCTCCTACGAGCAGTACTTC. As protein: CASSSSSYEQYF.

At least ten counts were recorded for this clonotype. The chain uses TRBV6-2 or TRBV6-3 and TRBJ2-1, with TRBD2 as a possible D gene (5 bases). V gave up 6 bases and J gave up 7 bases, with 10 bases separating them. The V gene's germline CDR1 is MNHEY and CDR2 SVGEGT. This CDR3 is 12 amino acids long. This chain's CDR3 is CASSSRENEQFF. DNA of the CDR3: TGTGCCAGCAGCTCCCGGGAAAATGAGCAGTTCTTC.

This clonotype was observed at least ten times. This chain connects TRBV12-3 or TRBV12-4 to TRBJ1-2; 9 bases are a match to TRBD1. The CDR3 contains 15 residues. With 6 bases clipped from V and 1 base from J, the junction kept 6 bases outside the gene matches. In DNA form, the CDR3 reads TGTGCCAGCAGAGTAACAGGGGGCTTTAACTATGGCTACACCTTC. Translated: CASRVTGGFNYGYTF.

This clonotype was counted ten times or more. The V gene is TRBV10-3, the J gene TRBJ1-5; 7 bases align to TRBD1. J was trimmed by 3 bases and V by 2 bases; bases with no gene match: 1. Germline V gene lookup returns CDR1 ENHRY and CDR2 SYGVKD. The CDR3 sequence is 14 residues long. The CDR3 spells CAISEGQVNQPQHF. In DNA, the CDR3 is TGTGCCATCAGTGAGGGACAGGTCAATCAGCCCCAGCATTTT.

This clonotype was counted a few times. The chain employs TRBV30 and TRBJ2-7; 10 bases line up with TRBD2. With V trimmed by 3 bases and J by 7 bases, 15 bases remained unmatched. Germline CDR1 reads GTSNPN; CDR2 reads SVGIG (reference sequence). The length of the CDR3 is 16 residues. As DNA, the CDR3 is TGTGCCTGGAGGTACAAAGCTAGCGGGAGATTGGGGGAGCAGTACTTC. Encoded protein: CAWRYKASGRLGEQYF.

The chain carries TRBV6-1 and TRBJ2-1, with 9 bases matching TRBD1. Germline V gene data show CDR1 as MNHNS and CDR2 as SASEGT. This CDR3 is 15 amino acids long. V shed 8 bases, J shed 9 bases, and the junction held 14 bases outside the gene matches. CDR3 in amino acids: CASERVQGALGEQFF. The CDR3 DNA is TGTGCCAGCGAGAGGGTACAGGGGGCGCTGGGTGAGCAGTTCTTC.

This clonotype was recorded a few times. The CDR3 sequence: CASSTGTMSGDTQYF. The CDR3 DNA reads as TGTGCCAGCAGCACCGGGACTATGTCAGGAGATACGCAGTATTTT. The chain has TRBV7-3 and TRBJ2-3; 7 bases map to TRBD2. The CDR3 runs 15 residues. Per the germline V gene, CDR1 is SGHTA and CDR2 is FQGTGA. Trimming removed 5 bases from V and 5 bases from J; junction bases left unmatched: 10.

The rearrangement uses TRBV12-3 or TRBV12-4 and TRBJ2-2; no reliable D call. The V end lost 4 bases, the J end lost 3 bases, and 9 bases lay between the germline ends. The CDR3 contains 14 residues. The CDR3 DNA is TGTGCCAGCAGTTGGCACAAAGACACCGGGGAGCTGTTTTTT. The encoded protein is CASSWHKDTGELFF.

This clonotype was seen repeatedly, ten times or more. The rearrangement links TRBV7-3 to TRBJ2-1, with 9 nucleotides matching TRBD1. Trimming took 7 bases from V and 9 from J; bases not matched to a gene: 13. Germline values: CDR1 SGHTA, CDR2 FQGTGA. The CDR3 consists of 15 residues. The CDR3 DNA reads TGTGCCAGCACCCCACAGGGGGACAGGGCGGCTGAGCAGTTCTTC. Amino acids: CASTPQGDRAAEQFF.

This clonotype occurred a few times. CDR3 amino acids: CASSPQGASGVEFF. The CDR3 coding sequence is TGTGCCAGCAGCCCACAGGGGGCTAGCGGGGTGGAGTTCTTC. This chain links TRBV7-3 with TRBJ2-1; D tentatively reads TRBD1 or TRBD2 (9 bases each). Trimming took off 5 bases at V and 14 bases at J, with 22 bases between the two ends. The CDR3 totals 14 residues. Germline CDR1 SGHTA, CDR2 FQGTGA.